This T cell receptor beta chain emerged from a study of T cell responses to AZD1222 COVID-19 vaccine. Sequencing was performed with immunoSEQ multiplex PCR; in TCRdb, only in-frame clones are kept and a portion is missing. The data contain 130,000 to 150,000 clones, roughly 89% of them singletons. In germline, CDR1 is MDHEN, CDR2 SYDVKM. The J segment lost 8 bases and the V segment lost 2 bases, leaving 7 bases of the junction unmatched. This CDR3 contains 15 residues. Findings of the study overall: A mostly white British donor set with more females was recruited, and clonal diversity was possibly underestimated.

On this clone itself: Its antigen is unknown.

The chain employs TRBV28 and TRBJ1-1, with 11 positions matching TRBD1. The clonotype originates from an adult in good health. The sequenced sample was peripheral blood, obtained on day 0 of AZD1222 vaccination. CDR3 sequence (DNA): TGTGCCAGCAGTTTAATCGGACAGGGGGCCTTCGAAGCTTTCTTT. It yields the protein CASSLIGQGAFEAFF.